This T cell receptor beta chain was documented in a study of cytomegalovirus exposure and HLA in healthy donors. Primers: 60 Vbeta forward and 13 Jbeta reverse. Produced via immunoSEQ multiplex PCR; TCRdb's table is partial and in-frame only. This table holds about 160,000 clones, 65% to 85% found once. This clone was observed a few times. The TCR was taken from a woman in her 30s in good health and CMV-seropositive. The source material was PBMCs.

The chain's CDR3 is CAISDWAGASGNTIYF. The DNA for the CDR3 is TGTGCCATCAGTGATTGGGCAGGGGCCTCTGGAAACACCATATATTTT. The chain is built from TRBV10-3 and TRBJ1-3; D is perhaps TRBD1 (6 bases). Germline CDR1 ENHRY, CDR2 SYGVKD. This CDR3 contains 16 residues. V lost 3 bases, J lost 0 bases, and 12 bases lay in between.